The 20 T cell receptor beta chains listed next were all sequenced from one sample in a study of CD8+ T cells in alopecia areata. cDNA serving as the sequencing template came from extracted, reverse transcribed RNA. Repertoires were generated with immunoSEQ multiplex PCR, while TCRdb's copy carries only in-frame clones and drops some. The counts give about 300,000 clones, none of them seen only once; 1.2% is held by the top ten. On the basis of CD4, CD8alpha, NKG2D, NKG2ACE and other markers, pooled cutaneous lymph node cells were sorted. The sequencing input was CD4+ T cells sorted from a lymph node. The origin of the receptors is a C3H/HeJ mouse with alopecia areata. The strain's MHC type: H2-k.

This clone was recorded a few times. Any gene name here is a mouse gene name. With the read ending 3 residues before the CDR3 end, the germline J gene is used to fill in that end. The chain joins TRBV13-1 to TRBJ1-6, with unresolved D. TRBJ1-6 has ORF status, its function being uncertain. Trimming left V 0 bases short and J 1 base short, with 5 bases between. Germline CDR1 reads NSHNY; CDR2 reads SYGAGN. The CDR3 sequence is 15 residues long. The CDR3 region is CASSDGRSYNSPLYF. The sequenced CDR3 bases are TGTGCCAGCAGTGATGGCAGGTCCTATAATTCGCCC.

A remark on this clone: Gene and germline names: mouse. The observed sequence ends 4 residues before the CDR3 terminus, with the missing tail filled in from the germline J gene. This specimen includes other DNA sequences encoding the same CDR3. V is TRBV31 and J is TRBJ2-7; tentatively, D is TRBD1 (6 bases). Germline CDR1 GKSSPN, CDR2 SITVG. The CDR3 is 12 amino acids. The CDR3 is CAWSLGQYEQYF. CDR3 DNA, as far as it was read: TGTGCCTGGAGTCTCGGACAGTAT. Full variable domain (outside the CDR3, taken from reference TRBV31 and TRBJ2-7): AQTIHQWPVAEIKAVGSPLSLGCTIKGKSSPNLYWYWQATGGTLQQLFYSITVGQVESVVQLNLSASRPKDDQFILSTEKLLLSHSGFYLCAWSLGQYEQYFGPGTRLTVL.

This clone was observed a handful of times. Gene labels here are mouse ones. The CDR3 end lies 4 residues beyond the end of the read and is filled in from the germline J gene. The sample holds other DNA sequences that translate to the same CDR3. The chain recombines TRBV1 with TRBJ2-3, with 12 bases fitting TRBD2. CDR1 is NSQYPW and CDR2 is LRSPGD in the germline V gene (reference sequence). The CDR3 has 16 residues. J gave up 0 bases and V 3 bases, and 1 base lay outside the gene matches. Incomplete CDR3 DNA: TGCACCTGCAGTGCGGGACTGGGGGGAAGTGCAGAA. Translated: CTCSAGLGGSAE. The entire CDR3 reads CTCSAGLGGSAETLYF.

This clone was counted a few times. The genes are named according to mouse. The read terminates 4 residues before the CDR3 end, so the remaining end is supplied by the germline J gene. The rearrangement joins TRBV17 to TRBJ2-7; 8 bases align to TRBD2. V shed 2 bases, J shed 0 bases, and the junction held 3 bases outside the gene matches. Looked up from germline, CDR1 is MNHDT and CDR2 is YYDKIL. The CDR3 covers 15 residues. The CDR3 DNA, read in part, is TGTGCTAGCAGTAGATTTGGGGGGGTCTCCTAT. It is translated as CASSRFGGVSY. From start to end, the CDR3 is CASSRFGGVSYEQYF. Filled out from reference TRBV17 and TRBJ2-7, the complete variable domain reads DTTVKQNPRYKLARVGKPVNLICSQTMNHDTMYWYQKKPNQAPKLLLFYYDKILNREADTFEKFQSSRPNNSFCSLYIGSAGLEYSAMYLCASSRFGGVSYEQYFGPGTRLTVL.

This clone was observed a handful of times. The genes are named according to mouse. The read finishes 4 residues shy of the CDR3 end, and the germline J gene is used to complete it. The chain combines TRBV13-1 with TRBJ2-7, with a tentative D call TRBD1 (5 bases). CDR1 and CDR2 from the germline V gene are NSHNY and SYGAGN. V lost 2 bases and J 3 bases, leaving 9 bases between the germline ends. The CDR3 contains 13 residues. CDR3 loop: CASSERTLYEQYF. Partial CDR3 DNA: TGTGCCAGCAGTGAGCGGACACTCTAT.

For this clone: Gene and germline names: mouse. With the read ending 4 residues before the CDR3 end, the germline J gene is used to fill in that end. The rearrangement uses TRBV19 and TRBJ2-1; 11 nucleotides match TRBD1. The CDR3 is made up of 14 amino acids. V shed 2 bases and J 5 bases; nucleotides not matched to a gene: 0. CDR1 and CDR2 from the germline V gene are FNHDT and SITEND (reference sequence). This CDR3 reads CASSMGQGDAEQFF. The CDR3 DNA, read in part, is TGTGCCAGCAGTATGGGACAGGGGGATGCT.

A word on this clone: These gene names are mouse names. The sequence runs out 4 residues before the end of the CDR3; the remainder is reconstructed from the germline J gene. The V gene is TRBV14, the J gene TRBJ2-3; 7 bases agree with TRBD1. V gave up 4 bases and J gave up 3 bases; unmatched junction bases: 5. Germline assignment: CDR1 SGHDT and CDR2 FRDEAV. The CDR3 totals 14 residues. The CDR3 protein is CASSLTGSAETLYF. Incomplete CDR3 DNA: TGTGCCAGCAGTCTGACAGGGTCGGCAGAA.

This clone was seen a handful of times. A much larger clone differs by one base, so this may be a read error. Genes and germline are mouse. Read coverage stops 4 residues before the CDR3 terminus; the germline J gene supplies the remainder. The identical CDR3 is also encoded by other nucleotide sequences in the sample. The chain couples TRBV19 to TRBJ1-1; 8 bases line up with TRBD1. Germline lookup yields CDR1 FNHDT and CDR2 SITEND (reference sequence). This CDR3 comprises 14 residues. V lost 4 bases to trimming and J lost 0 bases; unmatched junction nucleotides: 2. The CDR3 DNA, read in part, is TGTGCCAGCAGTCTACAGGGGGCAAACACA. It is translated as CASSLQGANT. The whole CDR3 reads CASSLQGANTEVFF.

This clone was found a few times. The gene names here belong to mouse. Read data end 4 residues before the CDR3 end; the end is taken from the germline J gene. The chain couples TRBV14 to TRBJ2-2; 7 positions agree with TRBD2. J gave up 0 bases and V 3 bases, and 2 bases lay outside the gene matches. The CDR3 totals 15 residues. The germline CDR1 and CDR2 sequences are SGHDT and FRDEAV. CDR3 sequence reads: CASSYWGANTGQLYF. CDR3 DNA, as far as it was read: TGTGCCAGCAGTTACTGGGGAGCAAACACCGGG.

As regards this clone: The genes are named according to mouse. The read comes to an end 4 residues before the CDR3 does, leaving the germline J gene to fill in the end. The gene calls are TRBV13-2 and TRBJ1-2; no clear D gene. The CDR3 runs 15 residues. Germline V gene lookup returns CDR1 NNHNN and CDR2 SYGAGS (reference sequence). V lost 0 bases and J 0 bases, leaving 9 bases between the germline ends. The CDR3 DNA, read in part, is TGTGCCAGCGGTGATGCCAGGAAACCAAACTCC. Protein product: CASGDARKPNS. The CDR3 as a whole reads CASGDARKPNSDYTF.

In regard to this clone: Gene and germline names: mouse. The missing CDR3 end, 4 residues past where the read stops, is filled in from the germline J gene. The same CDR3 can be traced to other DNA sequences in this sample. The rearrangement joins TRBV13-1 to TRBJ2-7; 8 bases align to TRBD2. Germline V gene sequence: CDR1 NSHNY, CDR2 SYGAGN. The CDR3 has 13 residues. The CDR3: CASSEETGDEQYF. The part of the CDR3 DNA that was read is TGTGCCAGCAGTGAAGAGACTGGGGAT.

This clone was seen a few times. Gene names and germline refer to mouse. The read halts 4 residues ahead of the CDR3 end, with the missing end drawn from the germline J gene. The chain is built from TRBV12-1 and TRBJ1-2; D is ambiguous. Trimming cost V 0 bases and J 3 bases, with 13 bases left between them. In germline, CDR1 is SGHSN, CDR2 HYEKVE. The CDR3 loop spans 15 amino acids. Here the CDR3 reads CASSLRLSRDSDYTF. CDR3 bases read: TGTGCCAGCTCTCTCCGTCTCTCTAGGGACTCC.

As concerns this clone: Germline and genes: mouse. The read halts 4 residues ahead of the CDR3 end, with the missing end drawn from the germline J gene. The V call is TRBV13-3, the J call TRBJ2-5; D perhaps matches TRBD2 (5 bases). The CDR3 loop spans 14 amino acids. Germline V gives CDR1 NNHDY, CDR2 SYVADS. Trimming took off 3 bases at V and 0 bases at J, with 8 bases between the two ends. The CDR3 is CASSGTHNQDTQYF. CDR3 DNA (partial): TGTGCCAGCAGTGGGACTCATAACCAAGAC. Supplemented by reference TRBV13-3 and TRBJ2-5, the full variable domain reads EAAVTQSPRSKVAVTGGKVTLSCHQTNNHDYMYWYRQDTGHGLRLIHYSYVADSTEKGDIPDGYKASRPSQENFSLILELASLSQTAVYFCASSGTHNQDTQYFGPGTRLLVL.

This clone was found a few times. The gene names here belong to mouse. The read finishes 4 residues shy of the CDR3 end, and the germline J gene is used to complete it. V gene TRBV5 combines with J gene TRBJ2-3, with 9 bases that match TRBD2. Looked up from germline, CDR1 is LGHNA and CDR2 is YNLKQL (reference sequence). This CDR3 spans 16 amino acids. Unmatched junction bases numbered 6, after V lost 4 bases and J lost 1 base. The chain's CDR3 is CASSPWGGHGAETLYF. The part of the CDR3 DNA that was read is TGTGCCAGCAGCCCATGGGGGGGCCATGGTGCAGAA.

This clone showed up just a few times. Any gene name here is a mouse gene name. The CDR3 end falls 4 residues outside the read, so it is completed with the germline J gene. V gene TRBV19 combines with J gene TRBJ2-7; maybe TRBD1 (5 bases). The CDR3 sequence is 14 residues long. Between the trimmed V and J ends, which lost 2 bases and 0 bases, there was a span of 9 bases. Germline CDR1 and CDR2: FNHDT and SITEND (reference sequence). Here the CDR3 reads CASSMRQSSYEQYF. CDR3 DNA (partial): TGTGCCAGCAGTATGAGACAGAGCTCCTAT. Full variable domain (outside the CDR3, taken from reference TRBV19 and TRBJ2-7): GGIITQTPKFLIGQEGQKLTLKCQQNFNHDTMYWYRQDSGKGLRLIYYSITENDLQKGDLSEGYDASREKKSSFSLTVTSAQKNEMAVFLCASSMRQSSYEQYFGPGTRLTVL.

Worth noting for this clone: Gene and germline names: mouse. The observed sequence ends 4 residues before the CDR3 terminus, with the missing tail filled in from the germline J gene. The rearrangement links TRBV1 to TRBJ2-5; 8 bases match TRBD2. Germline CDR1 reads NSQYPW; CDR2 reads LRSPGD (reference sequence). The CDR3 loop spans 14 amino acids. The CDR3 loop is CTCSAAGTGDTQYF. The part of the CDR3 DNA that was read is TGCACCTGCAGTGCAGCGGGGACTGGCGAC.

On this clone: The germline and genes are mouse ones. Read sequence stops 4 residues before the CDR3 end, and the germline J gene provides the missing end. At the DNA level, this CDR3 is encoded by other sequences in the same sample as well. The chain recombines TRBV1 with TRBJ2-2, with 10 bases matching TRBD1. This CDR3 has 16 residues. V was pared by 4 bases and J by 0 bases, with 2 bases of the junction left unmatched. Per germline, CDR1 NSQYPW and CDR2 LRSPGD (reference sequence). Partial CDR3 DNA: TGCACCTGCAGTGGGACAGGGGGGTCAAACACCGGG. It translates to CTCSGTGGSNTG. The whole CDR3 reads CTCSGTGGSNTGQLYF.

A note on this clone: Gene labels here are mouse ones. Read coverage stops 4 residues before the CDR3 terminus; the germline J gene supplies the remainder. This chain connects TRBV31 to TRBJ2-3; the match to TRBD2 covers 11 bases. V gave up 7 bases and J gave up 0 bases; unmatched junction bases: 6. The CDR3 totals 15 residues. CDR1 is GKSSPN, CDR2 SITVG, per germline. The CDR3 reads CASTTGGDSAETLYF. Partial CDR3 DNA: TGTGCCTCAACGACTGGGGGGGATAGTGCAGAA.

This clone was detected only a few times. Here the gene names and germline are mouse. The CDR3 reads CTCRDRESTGQLYF. The sequenced CDR3 bases are TGCACCTGCAGGGACAGGGAATCCACCGGG. The chain uses TRBV1 and TRBJ2-2; 8 nucleotides line up with TRBD1. The read terminates 4 residues ahead of where the CDR3 ends, so the germline J gene completes it. There are 14 residues in the CDR3. With V trimmed by 6 bases and J by 4 bases, 4 bases remained unmatched. In germline, CDR1 is NSQYPW, CDR2 LRSPGD (reference sequence).

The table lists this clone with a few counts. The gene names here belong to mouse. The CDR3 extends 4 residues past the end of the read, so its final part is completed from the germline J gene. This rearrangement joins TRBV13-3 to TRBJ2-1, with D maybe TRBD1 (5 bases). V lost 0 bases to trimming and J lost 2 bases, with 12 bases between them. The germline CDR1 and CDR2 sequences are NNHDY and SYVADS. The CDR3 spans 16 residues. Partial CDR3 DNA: TGTGCCAGCAGTGATGGATCCGGACAAGACTATGCT. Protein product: CASSDGSGQDYA. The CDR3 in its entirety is CASSDGSGQDYAEQFF.